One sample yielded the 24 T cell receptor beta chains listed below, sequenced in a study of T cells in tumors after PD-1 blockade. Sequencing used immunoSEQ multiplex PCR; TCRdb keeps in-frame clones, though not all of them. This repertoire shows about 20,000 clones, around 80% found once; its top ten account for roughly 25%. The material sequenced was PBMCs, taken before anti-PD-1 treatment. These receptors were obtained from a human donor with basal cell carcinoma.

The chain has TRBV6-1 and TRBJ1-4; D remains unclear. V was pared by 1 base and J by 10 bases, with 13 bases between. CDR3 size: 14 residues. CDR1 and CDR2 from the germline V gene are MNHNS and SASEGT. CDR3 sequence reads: CASSEEQFAVKLFF. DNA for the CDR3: TGTGCCAGCAGTGAAGAACAATTTGCGGTAAAACTGTTTTTT.

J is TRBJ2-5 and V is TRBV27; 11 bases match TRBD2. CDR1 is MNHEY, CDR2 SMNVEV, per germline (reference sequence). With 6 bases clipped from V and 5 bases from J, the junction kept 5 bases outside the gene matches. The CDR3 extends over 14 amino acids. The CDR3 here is CASRALAGAETQYF. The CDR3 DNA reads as TGTGCCAGCAGGGCACTAGCGGGAGCCGAGACCCAGTACTTC.

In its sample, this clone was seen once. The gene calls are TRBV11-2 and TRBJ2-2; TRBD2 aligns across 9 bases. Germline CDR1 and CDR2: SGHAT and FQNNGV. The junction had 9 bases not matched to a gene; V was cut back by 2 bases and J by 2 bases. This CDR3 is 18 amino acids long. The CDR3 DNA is TGTGCCAGCAGCTTAAGAGGTTTAGCGGGGGACAACACCGGGGAGCTGTTTTTT. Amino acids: CASSLRGLAGDNTGELFF.

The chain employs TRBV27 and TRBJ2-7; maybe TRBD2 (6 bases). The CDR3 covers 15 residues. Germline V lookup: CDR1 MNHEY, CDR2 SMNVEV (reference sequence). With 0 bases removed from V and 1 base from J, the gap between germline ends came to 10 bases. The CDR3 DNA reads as TGTGCCAGCAGTTTATCGCTCGGGGGATCCTACGAGCAGTACTTC. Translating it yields CASSLSLGGSYEQYF.

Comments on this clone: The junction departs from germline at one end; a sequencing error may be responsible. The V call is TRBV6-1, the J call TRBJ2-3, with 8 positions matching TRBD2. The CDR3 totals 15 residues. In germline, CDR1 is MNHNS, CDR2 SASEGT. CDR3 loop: CASIEGPGGPDTQYF. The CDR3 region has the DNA TGTGCCAGCATTGAAGGACCGGGAGGGCCAGATACGCAGTATTTT.

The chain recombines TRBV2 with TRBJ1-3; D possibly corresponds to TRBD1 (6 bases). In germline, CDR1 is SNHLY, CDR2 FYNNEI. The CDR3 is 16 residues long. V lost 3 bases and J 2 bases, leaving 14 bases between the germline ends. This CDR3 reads CASSDGSGAAGNTIYF. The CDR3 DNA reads TGTGCCAGCAGTGACGGGTCAGGGGCCGCTGGAAACACCATATATTTT.

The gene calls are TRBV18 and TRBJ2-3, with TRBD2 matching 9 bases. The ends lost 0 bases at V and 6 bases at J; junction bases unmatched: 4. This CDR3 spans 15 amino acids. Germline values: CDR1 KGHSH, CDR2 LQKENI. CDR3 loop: CASSPPSGSGDTQYF. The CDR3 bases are TGTGCCAGCTCACCACCTAGCGGGAGTGGCGATACGCAGTATTTT.

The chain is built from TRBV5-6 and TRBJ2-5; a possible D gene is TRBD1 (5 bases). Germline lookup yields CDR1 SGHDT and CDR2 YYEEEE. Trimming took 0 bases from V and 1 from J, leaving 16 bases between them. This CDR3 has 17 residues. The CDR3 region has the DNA TGTGCCAGCAGCTTGGAGGTAGGCACAGGACGCCAAGAGACCCAGTACTTC. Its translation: CASSLEVGTGRQETQYF. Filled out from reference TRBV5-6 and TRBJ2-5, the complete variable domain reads DAGVTQSPTHLIKTRGQQVTLRCSPKSGHDTVSWYQQALGQGPQFIFQYYEEEERQRGNFPDRFSGHQFPNYSSELNVNALLLGDSALYLCASSLEVGTGRQETQYFGPGTRLLVL.

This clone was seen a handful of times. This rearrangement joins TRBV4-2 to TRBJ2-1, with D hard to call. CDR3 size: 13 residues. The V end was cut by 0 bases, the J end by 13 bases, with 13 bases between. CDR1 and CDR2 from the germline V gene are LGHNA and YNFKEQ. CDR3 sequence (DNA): TGTGCCAGCAGCCAAGATAAGGAACGGGCACAGTTCTTC. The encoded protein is CASSQDKERAQFF.

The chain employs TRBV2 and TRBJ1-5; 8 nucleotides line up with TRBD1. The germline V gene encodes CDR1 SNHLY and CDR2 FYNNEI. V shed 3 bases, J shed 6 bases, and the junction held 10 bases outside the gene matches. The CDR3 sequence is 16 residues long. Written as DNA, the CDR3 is TGTGCCAGCAGTGAGGGAAGACAGGGGACCGGTCAGCCCCAGCATTTT. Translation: CASSEGRQGTGQPQHF.

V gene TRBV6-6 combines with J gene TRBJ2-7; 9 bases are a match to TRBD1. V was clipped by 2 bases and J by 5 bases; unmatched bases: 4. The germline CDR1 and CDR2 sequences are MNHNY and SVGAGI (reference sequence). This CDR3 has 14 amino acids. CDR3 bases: TGTGCCAGCAGTTACCCGGGACAGGGAAACGAGCAGTACTTC. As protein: CASSYPGQGNEQYF.

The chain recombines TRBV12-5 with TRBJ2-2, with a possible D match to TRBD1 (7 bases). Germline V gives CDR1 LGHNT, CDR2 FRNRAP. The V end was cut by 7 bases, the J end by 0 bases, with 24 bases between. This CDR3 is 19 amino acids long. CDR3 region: CASVAAPQGQRANTGELFF. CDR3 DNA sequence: TGTGCTAGTGTAGCGGCGCCTCAGGGACAGCGGGCGAACACCGGGGAGCTGTTTTTT. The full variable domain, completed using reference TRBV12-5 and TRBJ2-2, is DARVTQTPRHKVTEMGQEVTMRCQPILGHNTVFWYRQTMMQGLELLAYFRNRAPLDDSGMPKDRFSAEMPDATLATLKIQPSEPRDSAVYFCASVAAPQGQRANTGELFFGEGSRLTVL.

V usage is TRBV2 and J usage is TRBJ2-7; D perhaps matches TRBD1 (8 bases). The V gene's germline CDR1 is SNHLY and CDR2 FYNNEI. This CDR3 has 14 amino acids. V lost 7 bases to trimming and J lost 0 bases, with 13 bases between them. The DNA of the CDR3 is TGTGCCAGCACACAGGGGGGGAGCTCCTACGAGCAGTACTTC. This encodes CASTQGGSSYEQYF. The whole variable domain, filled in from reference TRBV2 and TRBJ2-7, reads EPEVTQTPSHQVTQMGQEVILRCVPISNHLYFYWYRQILGQKVEFLVSFYNNEISEKSEIFDDQFSVERPDGSNFTLKIRSTKLEDSAMYFCASTQGGSSYEQYFGPGTRLTVT.

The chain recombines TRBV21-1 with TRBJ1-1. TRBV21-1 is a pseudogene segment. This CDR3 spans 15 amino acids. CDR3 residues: CASSKGRQMNTEAFF. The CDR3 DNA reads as TGTGCCAGCAGCAAAGGACGGCAGATGAACACTGAAGCTTTCTTT.

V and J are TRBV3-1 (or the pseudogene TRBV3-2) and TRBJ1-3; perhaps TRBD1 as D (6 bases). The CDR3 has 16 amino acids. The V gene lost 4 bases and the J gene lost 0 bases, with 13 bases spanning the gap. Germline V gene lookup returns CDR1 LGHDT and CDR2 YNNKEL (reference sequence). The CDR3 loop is CASSLTRGSSGNTIYF. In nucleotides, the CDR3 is TGTGCCAGCAGCCTTACAAGGGGGAGCTCTGGAAACACCATATATTTT.

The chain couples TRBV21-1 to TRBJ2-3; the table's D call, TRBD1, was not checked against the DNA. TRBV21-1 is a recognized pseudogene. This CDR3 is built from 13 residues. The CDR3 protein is CATSPPGPDTQYF. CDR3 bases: TGTGCCACAAGCCCCCCTGGGCCAGATACGCAGTATTTT.

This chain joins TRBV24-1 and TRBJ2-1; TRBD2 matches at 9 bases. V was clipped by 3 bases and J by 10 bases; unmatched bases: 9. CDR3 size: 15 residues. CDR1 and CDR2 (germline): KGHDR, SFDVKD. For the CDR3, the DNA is TGTGCCACCAGTGATAATAGCGGGAGTATCAGAGAGCAGTTCTTC. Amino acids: CATSDNSGSIREQFF.

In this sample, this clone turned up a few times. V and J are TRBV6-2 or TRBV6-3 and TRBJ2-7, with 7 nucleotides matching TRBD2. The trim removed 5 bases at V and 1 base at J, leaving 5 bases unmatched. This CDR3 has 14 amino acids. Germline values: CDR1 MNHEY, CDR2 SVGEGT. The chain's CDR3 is CASSKSGVSYEQYF. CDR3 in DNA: TGTGCCAGCAGTAAAAGCGGGGTTTCCTACGAGCAGTACTTC.

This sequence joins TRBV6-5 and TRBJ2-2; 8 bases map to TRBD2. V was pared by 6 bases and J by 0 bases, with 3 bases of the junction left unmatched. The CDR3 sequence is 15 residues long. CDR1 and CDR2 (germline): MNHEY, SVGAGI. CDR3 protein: CASSPGLANTGELFF. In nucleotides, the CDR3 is TGTGCCAGCAGCCCGGGACTAGCGAACACCGGGGAGCTGTTTTTT.

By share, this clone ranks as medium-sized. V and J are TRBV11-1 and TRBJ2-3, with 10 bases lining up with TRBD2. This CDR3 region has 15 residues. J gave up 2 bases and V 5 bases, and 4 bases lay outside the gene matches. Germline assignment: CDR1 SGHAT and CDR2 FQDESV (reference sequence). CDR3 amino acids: CASSVLAGDTDTQYF. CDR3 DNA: TGTGCCAGCAGCGTCCTAGCGGGAGACACAGATACGCAGTATTTT. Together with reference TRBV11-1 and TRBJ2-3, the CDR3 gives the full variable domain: EAEVAQSPRYKITEKSQAVAFWCDPISGHATLYWYRQILGQGPELLVQFQDESVVDDSQLPKDRFSAERLKGVDSTLKIQPAELGDSAMYLCASSVLAGDTDTQYFGPGTRLTVL.

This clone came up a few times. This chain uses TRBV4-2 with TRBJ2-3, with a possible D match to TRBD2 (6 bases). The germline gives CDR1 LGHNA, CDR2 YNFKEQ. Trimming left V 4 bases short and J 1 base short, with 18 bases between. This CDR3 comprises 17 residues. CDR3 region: CASSRQDLASGTDTQYF. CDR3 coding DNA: TGTGCCAGCAGCCGACAAGATCTGGCTAGCGGCACAGATACGCAGTATTTT.

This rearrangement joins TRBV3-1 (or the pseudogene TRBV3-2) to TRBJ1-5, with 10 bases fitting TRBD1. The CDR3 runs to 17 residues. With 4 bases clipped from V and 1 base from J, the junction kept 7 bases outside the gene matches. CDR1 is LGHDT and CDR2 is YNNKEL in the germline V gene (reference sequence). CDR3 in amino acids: CASSPGTGDTSNQPQHF. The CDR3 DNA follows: TGTGCCAGCAGCCCCGGGACAGGGGACACCAGCAATCAGCCCCAGCATTTT.

CDR3 region: CASSAAYEQYF. CDR3 nucleotide sequence: TGTGCCAGCAGCGCGGCCTACGAGCAGTACTTC. V gene TRBV14 combines with J gene TRBJ2-7; D gene ambiguous. V was clipped by 5 bases and J by 2 bases, with 4 bases between them. CDR3 length: 11 residues. Germline V gene data show CDR1 as SGHDN and CDR2 as FVKESK.

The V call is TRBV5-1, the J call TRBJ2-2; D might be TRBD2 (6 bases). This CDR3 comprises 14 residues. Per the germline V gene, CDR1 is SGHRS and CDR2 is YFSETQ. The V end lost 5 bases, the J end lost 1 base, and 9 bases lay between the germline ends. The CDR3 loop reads CASRGSGNTGELFF. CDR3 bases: TGCGCCAGCAGGGGTAGCGGGAACACCGGGGAGCTGTTTTTT.